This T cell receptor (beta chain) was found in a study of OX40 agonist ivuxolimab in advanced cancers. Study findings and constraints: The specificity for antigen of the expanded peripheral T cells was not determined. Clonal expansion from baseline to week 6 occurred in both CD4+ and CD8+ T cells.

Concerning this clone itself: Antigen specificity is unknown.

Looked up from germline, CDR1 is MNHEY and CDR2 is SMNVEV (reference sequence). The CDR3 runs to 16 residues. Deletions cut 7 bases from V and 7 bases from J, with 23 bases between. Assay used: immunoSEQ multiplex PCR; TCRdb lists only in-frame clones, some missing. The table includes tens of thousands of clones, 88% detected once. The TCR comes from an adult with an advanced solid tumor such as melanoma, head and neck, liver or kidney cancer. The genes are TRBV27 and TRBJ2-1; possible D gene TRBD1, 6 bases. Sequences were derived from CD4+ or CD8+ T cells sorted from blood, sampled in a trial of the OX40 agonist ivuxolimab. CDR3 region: CASTTPSRGASNEQFF. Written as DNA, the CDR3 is TGTGCCAGCACCACCCCCAGCAGGGGAGCGTCTAATGAGCAGTTCTTC.